The TCR beta chain described here comes from a study of PD-1 blockade in classical Hodgkin lymphoma. Relapses following autologous stem cell transplantation were seen in all patients, with brentuximab vedotin exposure varying. Using immunoSEQ multiplex PCR, the repertoire was profiled, and TCRdb retains in-frame clones only, with some absent. The table includes around 150,000 clones, 78% detected once. The material sequenced was peripheral blood mononuclear cells (PBMCs), taken before the second cycle of nivolumab. The receptor was isolated from a human donor with classical Hodgkin lymphoma.

This CDR3 is CASRPRQASTDTQYF. The CDR3 nucleotides read TGTGCCAGCAGACCCAGACAGGCTAGCACAGATACGCAGTATTTT. The V gene is TRBV5-4, the J gene TRBJ2-3, with a possible D match to TRBD1 (6 bases). V dropped 5 bases and J dropped 0 bases, with 13 bases sitting between them. The length of the CDR3 is 15 residues. Germline lookup yields CDR1 SGHNT and CDR2 YYREEE (reference sequence).